This T cell receptor beta chain was recorded in a study of OX40 agonist ivuxolimab in advanced cancers. Study information: Three partial responders included one hepatocellular carcinoma patient and two cutaneous melanoma patients.

The V gene lost 7 bases and the J gene lost 5 bases, with 12 bases spanning the gap. The CDR3 extends over 13 amino acids. Germline V gene data show CDR1 as SNHLY and CDR2 as FYNNEI. Assay used: immunoSEQ multiplex PCR; TCRdb lists only in-frame clones, some missing. Of around 94,000 clones detected, around nine tenths appear once; the ten largest clones hold 0.7% to 0.95%. The TCR sequence derives from an adult with an advanced solid tumor such as melanoma, head and neck, liver or kidney cancer. The sample here was CD4+ or CD8+ T cells sorted from blood, taken in a trial of the OX40 agonist ivuxolimab. The chain recombines TRBV2 with TRBJ2-1; weak D call: TRBD2 (5 bases). The CDR3 loop is CASKRDYNNEQFF. CDR3 DNA sequence: TGTGCCAGCAAGAGAGACTATAACAATGAGCAGTTCTTC.